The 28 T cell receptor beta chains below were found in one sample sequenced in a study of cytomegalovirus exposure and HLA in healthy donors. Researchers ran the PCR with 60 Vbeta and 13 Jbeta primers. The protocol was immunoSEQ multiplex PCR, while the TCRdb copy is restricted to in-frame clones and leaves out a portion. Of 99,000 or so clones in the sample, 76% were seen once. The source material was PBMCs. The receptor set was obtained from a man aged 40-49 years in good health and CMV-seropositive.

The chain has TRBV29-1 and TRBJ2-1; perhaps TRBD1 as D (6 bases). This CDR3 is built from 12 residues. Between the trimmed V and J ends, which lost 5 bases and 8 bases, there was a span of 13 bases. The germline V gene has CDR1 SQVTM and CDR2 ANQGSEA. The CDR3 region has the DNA TGCAGCGTTACTAGGGGGACGGATGAGCAGTTCTTC. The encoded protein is CSVTRGTDEQFF.

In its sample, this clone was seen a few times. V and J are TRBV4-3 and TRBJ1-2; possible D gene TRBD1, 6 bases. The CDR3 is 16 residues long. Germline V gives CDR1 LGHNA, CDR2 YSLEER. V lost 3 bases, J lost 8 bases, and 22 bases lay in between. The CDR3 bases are TGCGCCAGCAGCCAGGACCTGGGAGGGAGGGGGAGGGGCTACACCTTC. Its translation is CASSQDLGGRGRGYTF.

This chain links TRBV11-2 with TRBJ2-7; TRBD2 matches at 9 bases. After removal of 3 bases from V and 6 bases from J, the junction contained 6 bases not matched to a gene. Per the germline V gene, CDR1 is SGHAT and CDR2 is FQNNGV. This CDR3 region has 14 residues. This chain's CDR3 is CASSFSSGMTEQYF. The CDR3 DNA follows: TGTGCCAGCAGCTTCTCTAGCGGGATGACCGAGCAGTACTTC.

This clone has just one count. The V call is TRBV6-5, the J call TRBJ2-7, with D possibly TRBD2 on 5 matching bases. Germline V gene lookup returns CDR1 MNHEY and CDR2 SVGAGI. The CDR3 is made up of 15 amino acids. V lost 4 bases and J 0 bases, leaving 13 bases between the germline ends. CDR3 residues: CASSLTGKSSYEQYF. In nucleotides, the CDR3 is TGTGCCAGCAGTTTGACCGGGAAGAGCTCCTACGAGCAGTACTTC.

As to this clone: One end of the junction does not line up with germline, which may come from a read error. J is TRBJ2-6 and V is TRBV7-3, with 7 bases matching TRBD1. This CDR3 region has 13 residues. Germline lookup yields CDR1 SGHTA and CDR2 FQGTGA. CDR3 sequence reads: CASSFTGANGLTF. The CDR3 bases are TGTGCCAGCAGCTTTACAGGGGCCAACGGCCTGACTTTC.

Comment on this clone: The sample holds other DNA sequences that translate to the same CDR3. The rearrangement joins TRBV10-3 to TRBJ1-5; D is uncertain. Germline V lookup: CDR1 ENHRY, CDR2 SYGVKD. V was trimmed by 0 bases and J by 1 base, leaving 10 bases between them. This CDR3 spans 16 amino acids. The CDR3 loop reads CAISESRGVSNQPQHF. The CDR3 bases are TGTGCCATCAGTGAGTCCCGGGGAGTGAGCAATCAGCCCCAGCATTTT.

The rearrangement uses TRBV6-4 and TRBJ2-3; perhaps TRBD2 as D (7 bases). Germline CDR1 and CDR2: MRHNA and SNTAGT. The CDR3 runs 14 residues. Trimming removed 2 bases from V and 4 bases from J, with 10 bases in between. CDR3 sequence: CASSDGGGSDTQYF. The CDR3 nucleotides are TGTGCCAGCAGTGACGGCGGGGGCTCAGATACGCAGTATTTT.

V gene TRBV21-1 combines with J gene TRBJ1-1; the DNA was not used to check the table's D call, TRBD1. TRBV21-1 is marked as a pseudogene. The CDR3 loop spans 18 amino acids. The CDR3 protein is CASSKCMTGKGMNTEAFF. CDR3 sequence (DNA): TGTGCCAGCAGCAAATGCATGACAGGAAAAGGGATGAACACTGAAGCTTTCTTT.

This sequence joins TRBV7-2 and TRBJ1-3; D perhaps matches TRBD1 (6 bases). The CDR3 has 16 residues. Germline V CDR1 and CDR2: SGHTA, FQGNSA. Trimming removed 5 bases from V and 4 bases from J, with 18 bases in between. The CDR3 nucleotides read TGTGCCAGCAGCCCCATTAGTCAGGGGTACGGAAACACCATATATTTT. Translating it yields CASSPISQGYGNTIYF.

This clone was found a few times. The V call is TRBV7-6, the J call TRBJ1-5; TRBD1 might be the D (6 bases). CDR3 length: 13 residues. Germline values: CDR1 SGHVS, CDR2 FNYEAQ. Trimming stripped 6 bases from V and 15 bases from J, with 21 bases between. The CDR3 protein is CASSPEGGVFGHF. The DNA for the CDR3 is TGTGCCAGCAGTCCAGAAGGGGGGGTTTTTGGGCATTTT.

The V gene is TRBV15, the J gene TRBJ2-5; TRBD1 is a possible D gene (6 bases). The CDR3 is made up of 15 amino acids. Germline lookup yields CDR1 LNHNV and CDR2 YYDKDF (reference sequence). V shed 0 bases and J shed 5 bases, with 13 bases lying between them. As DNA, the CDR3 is TGTGCCACCAGCAGAGAGTCACAGGGTTGGGAGACCCAGTACTTC. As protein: CATSRESQGWETQYF.

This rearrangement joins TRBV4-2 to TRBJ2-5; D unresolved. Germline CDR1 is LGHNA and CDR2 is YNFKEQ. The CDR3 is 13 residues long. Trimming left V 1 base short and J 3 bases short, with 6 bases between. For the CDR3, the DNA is TGTGCCAGCAGCCAAGTGGCGGAAGAGACCCAGTACTTC. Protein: CASSQVAEETQYF.

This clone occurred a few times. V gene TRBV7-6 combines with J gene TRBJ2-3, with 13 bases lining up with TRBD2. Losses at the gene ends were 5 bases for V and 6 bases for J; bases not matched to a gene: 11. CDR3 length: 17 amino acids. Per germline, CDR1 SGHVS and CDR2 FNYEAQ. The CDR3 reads CASSPRLAGGPSDTQYF. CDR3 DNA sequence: TGTGCCAGCAGCCCACGACTAGCGGGGGGCCCCTCGGATACGCAGTATTTT.

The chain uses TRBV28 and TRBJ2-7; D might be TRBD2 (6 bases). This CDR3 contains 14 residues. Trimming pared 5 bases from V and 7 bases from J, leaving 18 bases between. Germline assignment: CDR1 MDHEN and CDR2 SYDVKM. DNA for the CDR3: TGTGCCAGCAGTGGGGGGTTTACAGCCTTGGAGCAGTACTTC. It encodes CASSGGFTALEQYF.

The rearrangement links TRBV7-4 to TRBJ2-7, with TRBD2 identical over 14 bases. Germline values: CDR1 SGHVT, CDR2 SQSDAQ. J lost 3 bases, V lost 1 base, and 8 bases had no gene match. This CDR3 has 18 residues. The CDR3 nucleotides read TGTGCCAGCAGCTTAGTAGGGGGACTAGCGGGGGCCCTCTACGAGCAGTACTTC. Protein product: CASSLVGGLAGALYEQYF.

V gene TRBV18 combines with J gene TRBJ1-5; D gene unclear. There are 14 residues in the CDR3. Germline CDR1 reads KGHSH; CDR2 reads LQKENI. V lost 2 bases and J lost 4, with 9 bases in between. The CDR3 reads CASSPSAGNQPQHF. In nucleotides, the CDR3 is TGTGCCAGCTCACCATCGGCAGGAAATCAGCCCCAGCATTTT. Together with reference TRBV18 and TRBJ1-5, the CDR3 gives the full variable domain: NAGVMQNPRHLVRRRGQEARLRCSPMKGHSHVYWYRQLPEEGLKFMVYLQKENIIDESGMPKERFSAEFPKEGPSILRIQQVVRGDSAAYFCASSPSAGNQPQHFGDGTRLSIL.

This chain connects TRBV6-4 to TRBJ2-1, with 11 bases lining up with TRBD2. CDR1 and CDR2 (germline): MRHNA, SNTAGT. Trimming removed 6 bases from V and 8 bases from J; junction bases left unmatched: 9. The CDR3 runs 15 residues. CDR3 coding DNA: TGTGCCAGCAGCCCACTAGCGGGAGTTATCGATGAGCAGTTCTTC. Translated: CASSPLAGVIDEQFF.

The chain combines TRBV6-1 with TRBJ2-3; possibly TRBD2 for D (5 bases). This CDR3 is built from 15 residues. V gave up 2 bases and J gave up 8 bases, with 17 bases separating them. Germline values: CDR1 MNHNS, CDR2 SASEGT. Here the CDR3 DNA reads TGTGCCAGCAGTGAAACTTTCCTAGCCGCTGCTACGCAGTATTTT. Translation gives CASSETFLAAATQYF.

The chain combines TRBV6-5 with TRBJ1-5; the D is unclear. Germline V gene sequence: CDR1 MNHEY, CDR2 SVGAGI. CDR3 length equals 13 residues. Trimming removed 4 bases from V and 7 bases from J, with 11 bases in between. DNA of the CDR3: TGTGCCAGCAGTTCGGGTAGATTGCAGCCCCAGCATTTT. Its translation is CASSSGRLQPQHF.

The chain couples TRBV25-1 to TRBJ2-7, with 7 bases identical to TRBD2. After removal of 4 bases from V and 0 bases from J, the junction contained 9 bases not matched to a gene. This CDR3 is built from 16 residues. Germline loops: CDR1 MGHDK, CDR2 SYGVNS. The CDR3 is CASSGEWGGGSYEQYF. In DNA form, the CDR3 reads TGTGCCAGCAGTGGGGAGTGGGGGGGAGGCTCCTACGAGCAGTACTTC.

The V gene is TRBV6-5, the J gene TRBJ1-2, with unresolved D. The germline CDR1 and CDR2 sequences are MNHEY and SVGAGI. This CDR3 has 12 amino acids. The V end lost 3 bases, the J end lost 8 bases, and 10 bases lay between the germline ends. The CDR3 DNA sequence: TGTGCCAGCAGTTATTCTGGGCGCGGCTACACCTTC. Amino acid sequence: CASSYSGRGYTF.

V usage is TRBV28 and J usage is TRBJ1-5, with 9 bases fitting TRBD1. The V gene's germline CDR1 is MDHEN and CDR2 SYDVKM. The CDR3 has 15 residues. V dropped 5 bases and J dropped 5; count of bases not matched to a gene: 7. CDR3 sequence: CASSLGTGTYQPQHF. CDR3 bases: TGTGCCAGCAGTCTCGGGACAGGGACCTATCAGCCCCAGCATTTT.

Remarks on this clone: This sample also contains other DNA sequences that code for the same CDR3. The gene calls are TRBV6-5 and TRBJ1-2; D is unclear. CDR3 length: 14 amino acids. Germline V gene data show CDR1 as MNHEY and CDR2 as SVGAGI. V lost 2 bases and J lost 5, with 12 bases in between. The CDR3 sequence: CASSYKLGSYGYTF. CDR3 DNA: TGTGCCAGCAGTTACAAGCTGGGCTCTTATGGCTACACCTTC.

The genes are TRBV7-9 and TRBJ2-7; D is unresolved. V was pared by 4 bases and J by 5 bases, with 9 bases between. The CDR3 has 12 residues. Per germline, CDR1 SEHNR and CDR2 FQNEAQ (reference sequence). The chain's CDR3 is CASSSNEDEQYF. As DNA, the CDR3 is TGTGCCAGCAGCTCTAATGAGGACGAGCAGTACTTC. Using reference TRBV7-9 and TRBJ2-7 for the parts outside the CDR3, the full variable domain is DTGVSQNPRHKITKRGQNVTFRCDPISEHNRLYWYRQTLGQGPEFLTYFQNEAQLEKSRLLSDRFSAERPKGSFSTLEIQRTEQGDSAMYLCASSSNEDEQYFGPGTRLTVT.

CDR3 DNA sequence: TGTGCCAGCACCTGGGGGACTAGCACAGATACGCAGTATTTT. Translation: CASTWGTSTDTQYF. J is TRBJ2-3 and V is TRBV11-2; a possible D gene is TRBD2 (6 bases). The CDR3 sequence is 14 residues long. CDR1 is SGHAT and CDR2 is FQNNGV in the germline V gene. V lost 7 bases and J 0 bases, leaving 11 bases between the germline ends.

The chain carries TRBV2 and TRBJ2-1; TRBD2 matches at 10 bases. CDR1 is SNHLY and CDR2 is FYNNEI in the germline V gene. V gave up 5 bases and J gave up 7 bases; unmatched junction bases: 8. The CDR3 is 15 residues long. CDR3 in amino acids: CASSPAGGPWNEQFF. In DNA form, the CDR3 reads TGTGCCAGCAGTCCAGCGGGGGGGCCGTGGAATGAGCAGTTCTTC. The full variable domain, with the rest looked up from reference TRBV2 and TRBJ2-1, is EPEVTQTPSHQVTQMGQEVILRCVPISNHLYFYWYRQILGQKVEFLVSFYNNEISEKSEIFDDQFSVERPDGSNFTLKIRSTKLEDSAMYFCASSPAGGPWNEQFFGPGTRLTVL.

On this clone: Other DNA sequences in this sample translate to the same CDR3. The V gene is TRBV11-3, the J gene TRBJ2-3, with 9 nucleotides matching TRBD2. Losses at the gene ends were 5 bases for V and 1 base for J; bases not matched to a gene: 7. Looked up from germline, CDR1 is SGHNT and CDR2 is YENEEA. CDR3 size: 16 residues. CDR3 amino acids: CASSPGLAGGTDTQYF. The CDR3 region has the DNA TGTGCCAGCAGCCCCGGTTTAGCGGGAGGCACAGATACGCAGTATTTT.

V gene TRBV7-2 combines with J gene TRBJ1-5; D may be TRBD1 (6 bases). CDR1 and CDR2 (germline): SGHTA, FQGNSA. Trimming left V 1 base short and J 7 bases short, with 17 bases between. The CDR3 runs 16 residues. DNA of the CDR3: TGTGCCAGCAGCTTAGAGGGCAGGGGAACTGTCCAGCCCCAGCATTTT. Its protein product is CASSLEGRGTVQPQHF.